This T cell receptor (beta chain) stems from a study of blood T cells in healthy people across ages. This clonotype was observed many times. Germline V gene data show CDR1 as DFQATT and CDR2 as SNEGSKA (reference sequence). With 6 bases clipped from V and 4 bases from J, the junction kept 12 bases outside the gene matches. The CDR3 covers 15 residues. Through a sample-barcoded 5' primer and a J-beta primer mix, a second PCR was run for roughly 7 to 12 cycles. TCRdb passed the 5' RACE reads through MiXCR, listing each CDR3 protein once. There are fewer than 750,000 distinct CDR3 sequences in the sample; roughly half occur only once, and about 14% lies in the top ten.

This clonotype originated in a woman older than 75 in good health. This chain joins TRBV20-1 and TRBJ2-3; 8 bases line up with TRBD2. The sample consisted of blood. The CDR3 here is CSAPRRRGDSDTQYF. DNA for the CDR3: TGCAGTGCACCCCGTCGGCGGGGGGATTCAGATACGCAGTATTTT.